This T cell receptor beta chain was recorded in a study of cytotoxic CD8 clonotypes in ibrutinib-treated CLL. Study as a whole: The authors obtained response samples at a median of approximately 11 months of treatment, range 6 to 36.

This clone was counted between two and nine times. The V end lost 0 bases, the J end lost 4 bases, and 7 bases lay between the germline ends. CDR1 and CDR2 (germline): SGHRS, YFSETQ. The CDR3 has 13 amino acids. Using immunoSEQ multiplex PCR, the repertoire was profiled, and TCRdb retains in-frame clones only, with some absent. The sample includes approximately 23,000 clones, about 68% of them seen just once. This TCR was sampled from a human donor with chronic lymphocytic leukemia. The rearrangement links TRBV5-1 to TRBJ1-2; D possibly corresponds to TRBD1 (5 bases). The sample was PBMCs, taken before ibrutinib treatment. DNA for the CDR3: TGCGCCAGCAGCTTGGACGGGGGCTATGGCTACACCTTC. This codes for CASSLDGGYGYTF.